These 17 T cell receptor beta chains share one sample of origin, sequenced in a study of cytomegalovirus exposure and HLA in healthy donors. PCR amplification relied on 60 Vbeta primers (plus 13 Jbeta primers). Sequencing was performed with immunoSEQ multiplex PCR; in TCRdb, only in-frame clones are kept and a portion is missing. This sample lists about 200,000 clones; its ten largest clones have 0.7% to 0.8%. Sequences were obtained from PBMCs. These TCRs come from a boy between 10 and 17 years old in good health and CMV-seronegative.

J is TRBJ1-1 and V is TRBV11-2; 9 nucleotides match TRBD1. CDR3 length: 16 residues. Germline lookup yields CDR1 SGHAT and CDR2 FQNNGV. After removal of 4 bases from V and 2 bases from J, the junction contained 8 bases not matched to a gene. This CDR3 reads CASSSPGGQGNTEAFF. For the CDR3, the DNA is TGTGCCAGCAGCTCTCCAGGGGGACAGGGAAACACTGAAGCTTTCTTT.

The J gene is TRBJ1-5, the V gene TRBV9; TRBD1 might be the D (6 bases). Trimming took 3 bases from V and 3 from J, leaving 16 bases between them. The germline gives CDR1 SGDLS, CDR2 YYNGEE. This CDR3 comprises 16 residues. The CDR3 region has the DNA TGTGCCAGCAGCGCGATTCAGACAGGTTTCAATCAGCCCCAGCATTTT. It codes for CASSAIQTGFNQPQHF.

The V and J genes are TRBV10-2 and TRBJ2-7, with D perhaps matching TRBD2 (5 bases). The CDR3 spans 12 residues. In germline, CDR1 is WSHSY, CDR2 SAAADI. Trimming cost V 8 bases and J 6 bases, with 14 bases left between them. The CDR3 protein is CASGHRGGEQYF. The DNA of the CDR3 is TGCGCCAGCGGGCACAGAGGAGGCGAGCAGTACTTC.

J is TRBJ1-6 and V is TRBV27; no reliable D call. V gave up 3 bases and J gave up 7 bases, with 4 bases separating them. This CDR3 comprises 12 residues. Per germline, CDR1 MNHEY and CDR2 SMNVEV (reference sequence). In DNA form, the CDR3 reads TGTGCCAGCAGTTTCCCAAATTCACCCCTCCACTTT. It translates to CASSFPNSPLHF.

J is TRBJ1-1 and V is TRBV5-6; 9 positions match TRBD1. The trim removed 4 bases at V and 5 bases at J, leaving 9 bases unmatched. The CDR3 loop spans 15 amino acids. In germline, CDR1 is SGHDT, CDR2 YYEEEE. CDR3 loop: CASSDRDRVYTEAFF. The CDR3 DNA reads as TGTGCCAGCAGCGATCGGGACAGGGTATATACTGAAGCTTTCTTT.

The gene calls are TRBV5-4 and TRBJ2-2, with D maybe TRBD1 (6 bases). Germline V gene sequence: CDR1 SGHNT, CDR2 YYREEE (reference sequence). The CDR3 is made up of 12 amino acids. V dropped 6 bases and J dropped 7 bases, with 10 bases sitting between them. Here the CDR3 reads CASTGVSGELFF. The CDR3 DNA reads as TGTGCCAGCACAGGGGTTAGCGGGGAGCTGTTTTTT. The full variable domain, in which reference TRBV5-4 and TRBJ2-2 provide the parts outside the CDR3, is ETGVTQSPTHLIKTRGQQVTLRCSSQSGHNTVSWYQQALGQGPQFIFQYYREEENGRGNFPPRFSGLQFPNYSSELNVNALELDDSALYLCASTGVSGELFFGEGSRLTVL.

The chain links TRBV9 to TRBJ2-7; tentatively, D is TRBD1 (5 bases). Trimming stripped 4 bases from V and 7 bases from J, with 21 bases between. The V gene's germline CDR1 is SGDLS and CDR2 YYNGEE. This CDR3 has 15 amino acids. The CDR3 region is CASSPSAGKALEQYF. CDR3 nucleotides: TGTGCCAGCAGCCCCAGCGCAGGGAAGGCGTTGGAGCAGTACTTC.

The chain joins TRBV9 to TRBJ2-3, with D maybe TRBD1 (6 bases). The length of the CDR3 is 15 residues. CDR1 is SGDLS, CDR2 YYNGEE, per germline. With 3 bases removed from V and 7 bases from J, the gap between germline ends came to 18 bases. In DNA form, the CDR3 reads TGTGCCAGCAGCGATGGTAGGGACAACACTTATACGCAGTATTTT. Protein product: CASSDGRDNTYTQYF.

This rearrangement joins TRBV7-6 to TRBJ2-7; TRBD1 matches at 10 bases. Germline V lookup: CDR1 SGHVS, CDR2 FNYEAQ. CDR3 length equals 15 residues. J lost 4 bases, V lost 4 bases, and 7 bases had no gene match. CDR3 loop: CASSSRQGAGYEQYF. CDR3 coding DNA: TGTGCCAGCAGCTCCAGACAGGGGGCTGGGTACGAGCAGTACTTC.

Here the CDR3 DNA reads TGTGCCAGCAGCCACCGACAGGGTTATATCGGTGGCTACACCTTC. Protein sequence: CASSHRQGYIGGYTF. This sequence joins TRBV14 and TRBJ1-2; 7 bases agree with TRBD1. Germline values: CDR1 SGHDN, CDR2 FVKESK. The CDR3 is made up of 15 amino acids. V trimming: 3 bases; J trimming: 7 bases; junction bases outside the gene matches: 11.

V gene TRBV5-5 combines with J gene TRBJ1-2; 8 bases match TRBD1. There are 14 residues in the CDR3. Germline V gives CDR1 SGHKS, CDR2 YYEKEE (reference sequence). The ends lost 4 bases at V and 5 bases at J; junction bases unmatched: 7. CDR3 bases: TGTGCCAGCAGCAAGACGGACAGGGTTTATGGCTACACCTTC. This codes for CASSKTDRVYGYTF. Looking up the rest from reference TRBV5-5 and TRBJ1-2 gives the full variable domain: DAGVTQSPTHLIKTRGQQVTLRCSPISGHKSVSWYQQVLGQGPQFIFQYYEKEERGRGNFPDRFSARQFPNYSSELNVNALLLGDSALYLCASSKTDRVYGYTFGSGTRLTVV.

J is TRBJ1-1 and V is TRBV9; D is unclear. Germline V CDR1 and CDR2: SGDLS, YYNGEE. This CDR3 region has 16 residues. Trimming stripped 4 bases from V and 1 base from J, with 17 bases between. The CDR3 loop reads CASSPVGLTGNTEAFF. In nucleotides, the CDR3 is TGTGCCAGCAGCCCCGTAGGACTGACTGGGAACACTGAAGCTTTCTTT.

This sequence joins TRBV28 and TRBJ1-2; 9 bases line up with TRBD1. V was pared by 3 bases and J by 4 bases, with 6 bases of the junction left unmatched. There are 15 residues in the CDR3. Per germline, CDR1 MDHEN and CDR2 SYDVKM. CDR3 in DNA: TGTGCCAGCAGTTTTAGGGACAGGGCCTTCTATGGCTACACCTTC. It translates to CASSFRDRAFYGYTF.

The gene calls are TRBV7-9 and TRBJ2-7; no reliable D call. The CDR3 spans 13 residues. Trimming pared 1 base from V and 3 bases from J, leaving 7 bases between. Germline values: CDR1 SEHNR, CDR2 FQNEAQ (reference sequence). The CDR3 protein is CASSLEPYYEQYF. The CDR3 nucleotides are TGTGCCAGCAGCTTAGAACCCTACTACGAGCAGTACTTC.

The chain links TRBV30 to TRBJ1-5, with D tentatively TRBD1 (5 bases). The germline V gene has CDR1 GTSNPN and CDR2 SVGIG (reference sequence). This CDR3 spans 12 amino acids. V dropped 0 bases and J dropped 11 bases, with 11 bases sitting between them. The CDR3 bases are TGTGCCTGGAGTGTAAGGGGCAAGGCCCAGCATTTT. Translation: CAWSVRGKAQHF.

The V gene is TRBV7-2, the J gene TRBJ1-1; no reliable D call. V was pared by 5 bases and J by 4 bases, with 5 bases between. The CDR3 length is 11 residues. CDR1 is SGHTA and CDR2 is FQGNSA in the germline V gene. The CDR3 spells CASSVITEAFF. In DNA form, the CDR3 reads TGTGCCAGCAGCGTAATCACTGAAGCTTTCTTT.

The V gene is TRBV6-5, the J gene TRBJ2-5, with D perhaps matching TRBD1 (6 bases). CDR3 length equals 15 residues. Trimming took off 5 bases at V and 7 bases at J, with 20 bases between the two ends. From germline, CDR1 is MNHEY and CDR2 SVGAGI. CDR3 bases: TGTGCCAGCAGTCTAACCCGGACAGTCGCCCGGACCCAGTACTTC. Amino acid sequence: CASSLTRTVARTQYF.